The sequence of this T cell receptor beta chain was determined in a study of T-cell reconstitution after alpha-beta-depleted transplantation in children. Germline CDR1 LGHNA, CDR2 YSLEER. The junction had 10 bases not matched to a gene; V was cut back by 3 bases and J by 3 bases. This CDR3 contains 16 residues. This clonotype was found a few times. A TCRbeta library incorporating unique molecular identifiers was prepared. TCRdb analysed the PCR reads with MiXCR anew, one entry per CDR3 protein. Of just over 950,000 distinct CDR3 sequences listed, 25% to 35% are singletons. Sequenced material: PBMCs, mostly from graft donor cells, taken 360 days after TCRalphabeta/CD19-depleted stem cell transplant. This TCR derives from a boy under three years old who had a stem cell transplant for SCID, so the T cells may come from the graft donor. The V gene is TRBV4-3, the J gene TRBJ2-7; 8 nucleotides line up with TRBD2. For the CDR3, the DNA is TGCGCCAGCAGCCACCTCCCGGGACTAGGGGGCTACGAGCAGTACTTC. Its translation: CASSHLPGLGGYEQYF.